This record covers a single T cell receptor beta chain. Its specificity is unknown. In chemo-refractory metastatic non-small-cell lung cancer, patients got ipilimumab CTLA-4 blockade together with focal radiation. The data derive from a study of radiotherapy plus CTLA-4 blockade in lung cancer. The CDR3 contains 16 residues. CDR1 is SGHKS and CDR2 is YYEKEE in the germline V gene (reference sequence). V shed 4 bases, J shed 7 bases, and the junction held 12 bases outside the gene matches. Study-level findings and limits: TCR clones originating in tumors grew in number in blood after radiotherapy plus ipilimumab.

Profiled with immunoSEQ multiplex PCR; TCRdb holds only in-frame clones, not every one. The sample shows some 50,000 clones, around 85% of them seen only once. Material: peripheral blood, obtained from a patient treated with radiotherapy plus ipilimumab. The clonotype was recovered from a human donor with non-small cell lung cancer who had a partial response to radiotherapy plus ipilimumab. The chain recombines TRBV5-5 with TRBJ1-4, with 8 bases matching TRBD1. CDR3: CASSDIRTGWGEKLFF. The CDR3 nucleotides read TGTGCCAGCAGCGATATAAGGACAGGGTGGGGTGAAAAACTGTTTTTT.